The rows below give T cell receptor beta chains drawn from one sample of a study of blood T cell repertoires in COVID-19. Clones were sequenced by immunoSEQ multiplex PCR, and TCRdb holds only the in-frame ones, with some missing. Among some 450,000 clones listed, 80% to 90% were seen once. Sequenced sample: peripheral blood. These receptors came from a man aged 18 to 29 with COVID-19, enrolled during active disease. CDR3s include the opening cysteine and the closing phenylalanine or tryptophan. A D gene is named only where the DNA matches it firmly. Not every row has a clone size; where given, it reads once, few, many or a size class.

D gene,clone size,J gene,V gene,CDR3 protein,CDR3 DNA
NA,NA,TRBJ2-3,TRBV21-1,CASNYRGSTDTQYF,TGTGCCAGCAATTACAGGGGAAGCACAGATACGCAGTATTTT
TRBD1,NA,TRBJ1-5,TRBV15,CATSRPDRGSNQPQHF,TGTGCCACCAGCAGACCGGACAGGGGCAGCAATCAGCCCCAGCATTTT
NA,few,TRBJ2-5,TRBV5-1,CASSLESDQETQYF,TGCGCCAGCAGCTTGGAATCGGACCAAGAGACCCAGTACTTC
NA,NA,TRBJ1-5,TRBV2,CASSVEGEDQGPQHF,TGTGCCAGCAGTGTAGAAGGGGAGGACCAGGGGCCCCAGCATTTT
TRBD2,NA,TRBJ2-2,TRBV6-1,CASSDGLAGGTGELFF,TGTGCCAGCAGTGACGGACTAGCGGGGGGGACCGGGGAGCTGTTTTTT
NA,NA,TRBJ1-2,TRBV5-4,CASSLSAGEYGYTF,TGTGCCAGCAGCTTGAGTGCAGGGGAATATGGCTACACCTTC
TRBD2,NA,TRBJ2-3,TRBV7-9,CASSLTGGQIDTQYF,TGTGCCAGCAGCTTGACGGGAGGGCAGATAGATACGCAGTATTTT
NA,NA,TRBJ2-3,TRBV7-9,CASSPSTDTQYF,TGTGCCAGCAGCCCTAGCACAGATACGCAGTATTTT
TRBD2,NA,TRBJ2-1,TRBV10-1,CASSLGTSGSFLSKASYNEQFF,TGCGCCAGCAGTCTAGGGACTAGCGGGAGTTTTTTAAGTAAAGCCTCCTACAATGAGCAGTTCTTC
NA,few,TRBJ1-5,TRBV5-8,CASSPLGNQPQHF,TGTGCCAGCAGCCCCCTAGGCAATCAGCCCCAGCATTTT
NA,NA,TRBJ1-2,TRBV3-1/TRBV3-2,CASSQDRRYGMIYGYTF,TGTGCCAGCAGCCAAGACAGGCGCTACGGAATGATATATGGCTACACCTTC
TRBD1,NA,TRBJ2-7,TRBV10-1,CASSPGQGTYEQYF,TGCGCCAGCAGTCCGGGACAGGGAACCTACGAGCAGTACTTC
TRBD1,NA,TRBJ2-1,TRBV10-1,CASSESRDRVSYNEQFF,TGCGCCAGCAGTGAGTCGAGGGACAGGGTGTCCTACAATGAGCAGTTCTTC
NA,NA,TRBJ1-1,TRBV14,CASSQALGGAEAFF,TGTGCCAGCAGCCAGGCCCTCGGAGGGGCTGAAGCTTTCTTT
NA,NA,TRBJ2-4,TRBV14,CASSQDVGGAKNIQYF,TGTGCCAGCAGCCAAGATGTCGGCGGAGCCAAAAACATTCAGTACTTC
NA,NA,TRBJ2-7,TRBV6-6,CASSPGGISSYEQYF,TGTGCCAGCAGCCCCGGCGGCATCAGCTCCTACGAGCAGTACTTC
TRBD1,NA,TRBJ2-2,TRBV29-1,CSVVLWDRGGTGELFF,TGCAGCGTTGTTTTATGGGACAGGGGTGGCACCGGGGAGCTGTTTTTT
TRBD2,NA,TRBJ2-5,TRBV5-1,CASSLTSGSQETQYF,TGCGCCAGCAGCCTGACTAGCGGGTCTCAAGAGACCCAGTACTTC
TRBD1,NA,TRBJ1-4,TRBV11-3,CASSSGTVSGKLFF,TGTGCCAGCAGCTCCGGGACAGTGTCTGGAAAACTGTTTTTT
TRBD1,NA,TRBJ1-6,TRBV28,CASRTGGFYNSPLHF,TGTGCCAGCAGAACAGGGGGCTTTTATAATTCACCCCTCCACTTT
TRBD2,NA,TRBJ2-7,TRBV6-1,CASSDPFAGGPYEQYF,TGTGCCAGCAGTGACCCGTTCGCGGGGGGTCCCTACGAGCAGTACTTC
NA,NA,TRBJ2-5,TRBV12-3/TRBV12-4,CASSVSETQYF,TGTGCCAGCAGTGTTAGCGAGACCCAGTACTTC
TRBD2,NA,TRBJ2-7,TRBV6-5,CASRLRTSGPYEQYF,TGTGCCAGCAGGCTACGGACTAGCGGACCCTACGAGCAGTACTTC
TRBD1,NA,TRBJ1-1,TRBV5-1,CASSLSDRGFTEAFF,TGCGCCAGCAGCTTGTCTGACAGGGGATTCACTGAAGCTTTCTTT
NA,NA,TRBJ2-1,TRBV18,CASSPNLQDEQFF,TGTGCCAGCTCACCAAATCTCCAGGATGAGCAGTTCTTC
TRBD1,NA,TRBJ1-4,TRBV3-1/TRBV3-2,CASSPTGAREKLFF,TGTGCCAGCAGCCCGACAGGGGCGAGGGAAAAACTGTTTTTT
NA,NA,TRBJ2-7,TRBV10-2,CASSENWQGRYEQYF,TGCGCCAGCAGTGAAAATTGGCAGGGTCGGTACGAGCAGTACTTC
NA,NA,TRBJ2-7,TRBV19,CASSIDGRYEQYF,TGTGCCAGTAGTATAGATGGGAGATACGAGCAGTACTTC